These 18 T cell receptor beta chains originate from one sample sequenced in a study of T-cell reconstitution after alpha-beta-depleted transplantation in children. Preparation of the TCRbeta library was carried out with unique molecular identifiers. Each CDR3 protein gets one entry after TCRdb re-called the PCR reads with MiXCR. The data show hundreds of thousands of distinct CDR3 sequences, about an eighth seen once. The source was PBMCs, collected before TCRalphabeta/CD19-depleted stem cell transplant. Receptor source: a girl aged 2 to 9 with congenital amegakaryocytic thrombocytopenia, due to receive a stem cell transplant.

The chain combines TRBV6-5 with TRBJ2-1, with D maybe TRBD2 (5 bases). The CDR3 is 13 amino acids. Looked up from germline, CDR1 is MNHEY and CDR2 is SVGAGI. Trimming took 0 bases from V and 10 from J, leaving 10 bases between them. CDR3 nucleotides: TGTGCCAGCAGTTACTCAATCGAGGGAGAGCAGTTCTTC. Translating it yields CASSYSIEGEQFF.

The V gene is TRBV20-1, the J gene TRBJ2-3; TRBD1 might be the D (6 bases). Germline-derived CDR1 and CDR2 are DFQATT and SNEGSKA (reference sequence). Trimming removed 2 bases at V and 5 bases at J, with 20 bases between. The CDR3 runs to 16 residues. CDR3 region: CSARFSGGQGGDTQYF. In DNA, the CDR3 is TGCAGTGCTAGATTCAGCGGCGGGCAAGGGGGAGATACGCAGTATTTT.

At least ten counts were recorded for this clonotype. The rearrangement joins TRBV20-1 to TRBJ2-7; perhaps TRBD2 as D (6 bases). This CDR3 region has 17 residues. V lost 6 bases and J 1 base, leaving 25 bases between the germline ends. Per germline, CDR1 DFQATT and CDR2 SNEGSKA (reference sequence). The DNA for the CDR3 is TGCAGTGCGCGGAGGGACTTGCCAATAGGGATGTCCTACGAGCAGTACTTC. Residues: CSARRDLPIGMSYEQYF.

This clonotype was observed a handful of times. The chain carries TRBV29-1 and TRBJ2-1; perhaps TRBD2 as D (5 bases). Germline V gene sequence: CDR1 SQVTM, CDR2 ANQGSEA. This CDR3 contains 14 residues. Trimming left V 3 bases short and J 0 bases short, with 9 bases between. CDR3 protein: CSVELGSSYNEQFF. The CDR3 DNA reads TGCAGCGTTGAGTTGGGGAGCTCCTACAATGAGCAGTTCTTC.

V and J are TRBV15 and TRBJ2-2; a weak D match, TRBD2 (5 bases). The germline V gene encodes CDR1 LNHNV and CDR2 YYDKDF (reference sequence). With 8 bases removed from V and 2 bases from J, the gap between germline ends came to 12 bases. The CDR3 contains 14 residues. The CDR3 region is CATLPDYNTGELFF. The DNA of the CDR3 is TGTGCCACCCTCCCCGACTACAACACCGGGGAGCTGTTTTTT.

This clonotype was recorded many times. The genes are TRBV6-5 and TRBJ2-1; TRBD2 agrees at 10 bases. The CDR3 runs to 16 residues. Unmatched junction bases numbered 8, after V lost 2 bases and J lost 7 bases. Germline V CDR1 and CDR2: MNHEY, SVGAGI. This chain's CDR3 is CASSYTSTSGTNEQFF. Written as DNA, the CDR3 is TGTGCCAGCAGTTACACTTCTACTAGCGGGACGAATGAGCAGTTCTTC.

In this sample, this clonotype turned up a few times. This chain uses TRBV7-6 with TRBJ2-3; 7 bases fit TRBD2. The CDR3 consists of 15 residues. Germline V gene sequence: CDR1 SGHVS, CDR2 FNYEAQ. The V segment lost 5 bases and the J segment 2 bases; nucleotides outside the gene matches: 7. CDR3 coding DNA: TGTGCCAGCAGCCCGCCTAGCGGAACCACAGATACGCAGTATTTT. This translates into CASSPPSGTTDTQYF.

This sequence joins TRBV5-1 and TRBJ2-2; 12 bases map to TRBD2. This CDR3 is 18 amino acids long. Germline loops: CDR1 SGHRS, CDR2 YFSETQ. V shed 4 bases and J 3 bases; nucleotides not matched to a gene: 10. In DNA, the CDR3 is TGCGCCAGCAGCGCCCAGCCTAGCGGGAGGGCCGACACCGGGGAGCTGTTTTTT. Encoded protein: CASSAQPSGRADTGELFF.

This clonotype was picked up a small number of times. The chain has TRBV30 and TRBJ2-7; no reliable D call. The germline CDR1 and CDR2 sequences are GTSNPN and SVGIG (reference sequence). The CDR3 contains 11 residues. Trimming removed 4 bases at V and 6 bases at J, with 10 bases between. The CDR3 nucleotides read TGTGCCTGGAACAAGGGCCTCGAGCAGTACTTC. Encoded protein: CAWNKGLEQYF.

A single count supports this clonotype. One junction end does not reproduce the germline sequence, and a read error may be involved. The rearrangement uses TRBV4-1 and TRBJ2-3, with D unresolved. Germline CDR1 MGHRA, CDR2 YSYEKL. The CDR3 loop spans 13 amino acids. CDR3 sequence: CSSSPIMGDTQYF. In DNA form, the CDR3 reads TGCTCCAGCAGCCCCATCATGGGAGATACGCAGTATTTT.

This clonotype was seen more than once but under ten times. The chain carries TRBV20-1 and TRBJ1-4; D uncertain. V lost 0 bases and J 0 bases, leaving 8 bases between the germline ends. This CDR3 comprises 15 residues. CDR1 is DFQATT, CDR2 SNEGSKA, per germline (reference sequence). The CDR3: CSARDRDATNEKLFF. The CDR3 DNA sequence: TGCAGTGCTAGAGATCGGGATGCAACTAATGAAAAACTGTTTTTT.

This clonotype was detected many times. This sequence joins TRBV27 and TRBJ2-7; D remains ambiguous. V was pared by 3 bases and J by 2 bases, with 11 bases between. This CDR3 spans 14 amino acids. The germline V gene encodes CDR1 MNHEY and CDR2 SMNVEV (reference sequence). CDR3 region: CASSFVSGAYEQYF. The DNA for the CDR3 is TGTGCCAGCAGTTTTGTCTCCGGTGCCTACGAGCAGTACTTC.

This clonotype appeared once. The CDR3 DNA reads TGTGCCATCAGTAGCGGACCCTACGAGCAGTACTTC. Translation gives CAISSGPYEQYF. The rearrangement joins TRBV10-3 to TRBJ2-7; D is perhaps TRBD2 (5 bases). The CDR3 is 12 residues long. The germline V and J ends were trimmed by 5 bases and 2 bases, with 7 bases remaining between them. Germline V gene data show CDR1 as ENHRY and CDR2 as SYGVKD.

This clonotype has ten or more counts. V is TRBV20-1 and J is TRBJ2-7; a weak D match, TRBD1 (5 bases). Trimming pared 3 bases from V and 3 bases from J, leaving 9 bases between. Germline CDR1 reads DFQATT; CDR2 reads SNEGSKA (reference sequence). CDR3 length: 12 residues. The CDR3 DNA follows: TGCAGTGCTAGTGGTCAGGGCTACGAGCAGTACTTC. This translates into CSASGQGYEQYF.

V usage is TRBV14 and J usage is TRBJ2-5; 7 nucleotides agree with TRBD1. Germline V gene lookup returns CDR1 SGHDN and CDR2 FVKESK. The CDR3 sequence is 15 residues long. After removal of 5 bases from V and 2 bases from J, the junction contained 8 bases not matched to a gene. CDR3 sequence: CASSGGQVHQETQYF. The CDR3 coding sequence is TGTGCCAGCAGCGGCGGACAGGTCCATCAAGAGACCCAGTACTTC.

This clonotype has a handful of counts. This chain connects TRBV28 to TRBJ2-1, with D unresolved. V lost 3 bases to trimming and J lost 0 bases, with 9 bases between them. The CDR3 is 15 amino acids. Germline V CDR1 and CDR2: MDHEN, SYDVKM. CDR3 bases: TGTGCCAGCAGTTTGATGGATCTCTCCTACAATGAGCAGTTCTTC. It specifies CASSLMDLSYNEQFF. Looking up the rest from reference TRBV28 and TRBJ2-1 gives the full variable domain: DVKVTQSSRYLVKRTGEKVFLECVQDMDHENMFWYRQDPGLGLRLIYFSYDVKMKEKGDIPEGYSVSREKKERFSLILESASTNQTSMYLCASSLMDLSYNEQFFGPGTRLTVL.

V usage is TRBV12-3 or TRBV12-4 and J usage is TRBJ2-2, with D possibly being TRBD2 (5 bases). CDR3 length: 17 amino acids. Between the trimmed V and J ends, which lost 3 bases and 7 bases, there was a span of 21 bases. The CDR3 loop is CASSFSVLRVVHGELFF. As DNA, the CDR3 is TGTGCCAGCAGTTTCAGTGTTTTGAGGGTCGTCCACGGGGAGCTGTTTTTT.

Ten or more counts support this clonotype. CDR3 residues: CSASPSSPYNEQFF. CDR3 nucleotides: TGCAGTGCTAGTCCTAGCTCCCCTTACAATGAGCAGTTCTTC. The chain joins TRBV20-1 to TRBJ2-1, with D possibly matching TRBD2 (5 bases). V was trimmed by 3 bases and J by 4 bases, leaving 13 bases between them. The germline V gene has CDR1 DFQATT and CDR2 SNEGSKA (reference sequence). The CDR3 extends over 14 amino acids.